These 6 T cell receptor beta chains were all obtained from the same sample, sequenced in a study of shared clonotypes between healthy human individuals (TCRdb year 2020). Libraries were built with the immunoSEQ multiplex PCR assay. In TCRdb, the immuneACCESS table is reduced to in-frame sequences with V and J assigned. These tables do not hold every clone; where another copy was compared, an unresolved V gene accounts for under half, and the others remain unexplained. The sample has about 2.3 million clones on record, approximately 93% of them singletons. The ten largest clones add up to around 0.4% of the sample. The sample taken for sequencing was naive CD4+ T cells from PBMCs. The sample's cell subset or site label is to be understood as: CD45RA+ positively selected. These receptors all stem from a man younger than 35 in good health. Some clones in this sample may be carry-over from other donors' samples.

The V gene is TRBV2, the J gene TRBJ2-2, with TRBD1 identical over 7 bases. J lost 2 bases, V lost 6 bases, and 3 bases had no gene match. The CDR3 is made up of 14 amino acids. CDR1 and CDR2 (germline): SNHLY, FYNNEI. The CDR3 region has the DNA TGTGCCAGCAGCTGGGACAGCAACACCGGGGAGCTGTTTTTT. Amino acids: CASSWDSNTGELFF.

This rearrangement joins TRBV2 to TRBJ2-7; 11 bases match TRBD1. The V segment lost 3 bases and the J segment 6 bases; nucleotides outside the gene matches: 4. This CDR3 contains 14 residues. CDR1 is SNHLY and CDR2 is FYNNEI in the germline V gene. The CDR3 nucleotides read TGTGCCAGCAGTGACCGGACAGGGGGCGGCGAGCAGTACTTC. Translating it yields CASSDRTGGGEQYF.

J is TRBJ2-3 and V is TRBV10-3; D is perhaps TRBD1 (5 bases). Trimming shortened V by 0 bases and J by 3 bases, and 10 bases separated the two germline ends. Germline CDR1 is ENHRY and CDR2 is SYGVKD. The CDR3 has 15 amino acids. CDR3 nucleotides: TGTGCCATCAGTGAGTCCGGCAGGGCTACAGATACGCAGTATTTT. It specifies CAISESGRATDTQYF.

CDR3 sequence: CASSAYPWVAGDGDEQYF. The CDR3, as DNA: TGTGCCAGCAGCGCGTACCCGTGGGTAGCGGGAGATGGCGACGAGCAGTACTTC. The rearrangement uses TRBV9 and TRBJ2-7; 9 bases match TRBD2. The CDR3 is 18 amino acids. CDR1 is SGDLS and CDR2 is YYNGEE in the germline V gene. Trimming removed 3 bases from V and 5 bases from J; junction bases left unmatched: 18.

This clone came up once. The rearrangement joins TRBV10-3 to TRBJ2-7; D ambiguous. CDR1 and CDR2 (germline): ENHRY, SYGVKD. The CDR3 runs 13 residues. Trimming cost V 5 bases and J 5 bases, with 13 bases left between them. This chain's CDR3 is CAISLELFNEQYF. The CDR3 region has the DNA TGTGCCATCAGTCTAGAGTTGTTCAACGAGCAGTACTTC.

Only a few counts were recorded for this clone. V and J are TRBV4-3 and TRBJ1-2; 10 bases align to TRBD1. Germline CDR1 LGHNA, CDR2 YSLEER. Losses at the gene ends were 1 base for V and 4 bases for J; bases not matched to a gene: 6. This CDR3 region has 16 residues. For the CDR3, the DNA is TGCGCCAGCAGCCAAGCTTCGACAGGGGGCGTCTATGGCTACACCTTC. It translates to CASSQASTGGVYGYTF.